These 15 T cell receptor beta chains share one sample of origin, sequenced in a study of blood T cell repertoires in COVID-19. Generated by immunoSEQ multiplex PCR, the TCRdb table keeps only in-frame clones and is missing some. The repertoire holds tens of thousands of clones, with about 88% as singletons. Sequencing was carried out using peripheral blood. These receptor sequences come from a human donor with active COVID-19. The donor label of this sample is uncertain.

The CDR3 DNA reads TGCGCCAGCTCTAAGGGGGACACCGGGGAGCTGTTTTTT. The encoded protein is CASSKGDTGELFF. This chain uses TRBV5-1 with TRBJ2-2; TRBD1 might be the D (6 bases). CDR3 length: 13 residues. V shed 7 bases and J shed 3 bases, with 10 bases lying between them. Germline values: CDR1 SGHRS, CDR2 YFSETQ.

This chain joins TRBV2 and TRBJ1-1; D unclear. From germline, CDR1 is SNHLY and CDR2 FYNNEI. Trimming took off 3 bases at V and 4 bases at J, with 9 bases between the two ends. The CDR3 length is 13 residues. The CDR3 reads CASSDLGVTEAFF. The CDR3 DNA reads as TGTGCCAGCAGTGATCTCGGTGTCACTGAAGCTTTCTTT.

The chain links TRBV25-1 to TRBJ1-2, with 8 bases matching TRBD1. The CDR3 spans 15 residues. Trimming cost V 1 base and J 6 bases; bases outside gene matches: 7. The V gene's germline CDR1 is MGHDK and CDR2 SYGVNS. CDR3 protein: CASSEFGRGPDGYTF. Written as DNA, the CDR3 is TGTGCCAGCAGTGAATTTGGCAGGGGGCCCGATGGCTACACCTTC.

This rearrangement joins TRBV5-8 to TRBJ2-1; D is ambiguous. Germline V CDR1 and CDR2: SGHTS, YDEGEE. The CDR3 extends over 16 amino acids. The ends were cut back, 4 bases at V and 0 bases at J, with 14 bases in the middle. In nucleotides, the CDR3 is TGTGCCAGCAGCCAGATAATAGCAACCTCCTACAATGAGCAGTTCTTC. Protein: CASSQIIATSYNEQFF.

Comments on this clone: At one end, the junction sequence differs from germline, possibly due to a read error. The chain recombines TRBV7-6 with TRBJ2-7, with D unresolved. This CDR3 has 14 amino acids. The germline gives CDR1 SGHVS, CDR2 FNYEAQ. CDR3 amino acids: CASTLHGPSYEQYF. The CDR3, as DNA: TGTGCCAGCACCTTACATGGGCCCTCCTACGAGCAGTACTTC.

The gene calls are TRBV18 and TRBJ2-5; D perhaps matches TRBD1 (6 bases). Germline lookup yields CDR1 KGHSH and CDR2 LQKENI. V was pared by 3 bases and J by 5 bases, with 10 bases between. This CDR3 comprises 13 residues. The DNA for the CDR3 is TGTGCCAGCTCACCTCAGGGGCGGGAGACCCAGTACTTC. It codes for CASSPQGRETQYF. The whole variable domain, filled in from reference TRBV18 and TRBJ2-5, reads NAGVMQNPRHLVRRRGQEARLRCSPMKGHSHVYWYRQLPEEGLKFMVYLQKENIIDESGMPKERFSAEFPKEGPSILRIQQVVRGDSAAYFCASSPQGRETQYFGPGTRLLVL.

The chain has TRBV7-2 and TRBJ1-3; D unclear. Trimming took off 0 bases at V and 3 bases at J, with 12 bases between the two ends. The germline gives CDR1 SGHTA, CDR2 FQGNSA. The length of the CDR3 is 16 residues. CDR3 in DNA: TGTGCCAGCAGCTTAGCGCCCCAGGATAGTGGAAACACCATATATTTT. It translates to CASSLAPQDSGNTIYF.

The DNA of the CDR3 is TGTGCCAGCAGCCAAGATCAGCTAGCGGGGAGCTGGGAGACCCAGTACTTC. This sequence encodes CASSQDQLAGSWETQYF. V gene TRBV4-2 combines with J gene TRBJ2-5; TRBD2 agrees at 9 bases. The germline V gene has CDR1 LGHNA and CDR2 YNFKEQ. CDR3 length: 17 residues. Trimming cost V 0 bases and J 5 bases; bases outside gene matches: 10.

This sequence joins TRBV10-3 and TRBJ1-2; 11 bases align to TRBD1. The germline V gene has CDR1 ENHRY and CDR2 SYGVKD. The length of the CDR3 is 15 residues. V dropped 0 bases and J dropped 8; count of bases not matched to a gene: 5. CDR3 sequence (DNA): TGTGCCATCAGTGAGTCGGGACAGGGGGTTGTAGGCTACACCTTC. This gives the protein CAISESGQGVVGYTF.

This clone has only one observation. The chain recombines TRBV18 with TRBJ2-3, with D perhaps TRBD2 (6 bases). V was trimmed by 6 bases and J by 3 bases, leaving 7 bases between them. CDR1 is KGHSH, CDR2 LQKENI, per germline. The CDR3 is made up of 12 amino acids. DNA for the CDR3: TGTGCCAGCTCCGGGGGAACAGATACGCAGTATTTT. Its protein is CASSGGTDTQYF.

The chain employs TRBV18 and TRBJ2-3; D is possibly TRBD2 (5 bases). V lost 5 bases, J lost 8 bases, and 14 bases lay in between. Germline CDR1 reads KGHSH; CDR2 reads LQKENI. This CDR3 has 13 amino acids. The CDR3 sequence: CASSELDRGTQYF. In DNA form, the CDR3 reads TGTGCCAGCTCAGAACTGGACCGGGGTACGCAGTATTTT.

Only a few counts were recorded for this clone. V and J are TRBV7-2 and TRBJ2-7, with TRBD1 as a possible D gene (6 bases). Germline CDR1 and CDR2: SGHTA and FQGNSA. The V and J ends lost 4 bases and 3 bases respectively, with 13 bases between them. The CDR3 is made up of 14 amino acids. The CDR3 here is CASSSQGYNYEQYF. The CDR3 DNA is TGTGCCAGCAGCTCGCAGGGGTACAACTACGAGCAGTACTTC.

The V gene is TRBV12-3 or TRBV12-4, the J gene TRBJ1-3; D unclear. The V and J ends lost 0 bases and 8 bases respectively, with 8 bases between them. The CDR3 length is 13 residues. CDR3 sequence: CASSLAEGDTIYF. The CDR3 bases are TGTGCCAGCAGTTTAGCGGAGGGAGACACCATATATTTT.

By share, this clone ranks as medium-sized (0.01 to 0.1%). This chain joins TRBV9 and TRBJ2-7, with a tentative D call TRBD1 (8 bases). V was cut by 3 bases and J by 0 bases, with 16 bases left in between. The CDR3 is 16 amino acids. Germline V gene lookup returns CDR1 SGDLS and CDR2 YYNGEE. The CDR3, as DNA: TGTGCCAGCAGCGCGGGAACAGGGGGGGGCTCCTACGAGCAGTACTTC. As protein: CASSAGTGGGSYEQYF.

The chain joins TRBV7-3 to TRBJ1-2; perhaps TRBD1 as D (5 bases). CDR1 and CDR2 (germline): SGHTA, FQGTGA. V was pared by 4 bases and J by 8 bases, with 20 bases between. This CDR3 has 15 residues. Written as DNA, the CDR3 is TGTGCCAGCAGCTCAACGCGGGACGATAAGTCAGGCTACACCTTC. It codes for CASSSTRDDKSGYTF.